This TCR beta chain was recorded in a study of T cells after yellow fever vaccination. 5'RACE template switching generated TCR cDNA, adding a universal primer site and UMIs. TCRdb re-analysed the 5' RACE reads in MiXCR, keeping a single row per CDR3 protein. This table holds under 55,000 distinct CDR3 sequences, more than 6.5% found once. Study-wide results and limits: In FACS-sorted repertoires, abundant clonotypes from the bulk population could appear as contaminants.

The CDR3 contains 15 residues. Looked up from germline, CDR1 is SGHTA and CDR2 is FQGNSA. With 3 bases removed from V and 3 bases from J, the gap between germline ends came to 15 bases. This chain connects TRBV7-2 to TRBJ2-7; possible D gene TRBD2, 5 bases. The sample consisted of CD8+ T cells not binding an NS4B(214-222) dextramer, sorted from PBMCs, taken more than 40 days after the first yellow fever vaccination. This clonotype originated in a man aged 18-30 years who received the YFV17D yellow fever vaccine. This CDR3 reads CASSLGSDSFYEQYF. CDR3 coding DNA: TGTGCCAGCAGCTTGGGTTCGGACTCCTTCTACGAGCAGTACTTC.